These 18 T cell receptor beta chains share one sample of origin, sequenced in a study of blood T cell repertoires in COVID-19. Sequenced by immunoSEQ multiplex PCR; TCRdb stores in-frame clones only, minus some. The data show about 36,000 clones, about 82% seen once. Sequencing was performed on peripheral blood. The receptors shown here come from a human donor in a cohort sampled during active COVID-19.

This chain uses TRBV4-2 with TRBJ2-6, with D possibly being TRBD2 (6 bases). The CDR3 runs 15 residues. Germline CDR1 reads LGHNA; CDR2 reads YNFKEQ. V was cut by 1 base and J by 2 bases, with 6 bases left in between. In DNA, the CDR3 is TGTGCCAGCAGCCAAGGCGGGACTGGGGCCAACGTCCTGACTTTC. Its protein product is CASSQGGTGANVLTF.

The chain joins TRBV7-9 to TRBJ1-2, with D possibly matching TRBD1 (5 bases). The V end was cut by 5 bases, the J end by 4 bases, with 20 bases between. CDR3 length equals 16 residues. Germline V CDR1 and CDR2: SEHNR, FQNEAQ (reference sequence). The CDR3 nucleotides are TGTGCCAGCAGCACAAGTAGGGTCAGGGTCGGCTATGGCTACACCTTC. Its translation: CASSTSRVRVGYGYTF.

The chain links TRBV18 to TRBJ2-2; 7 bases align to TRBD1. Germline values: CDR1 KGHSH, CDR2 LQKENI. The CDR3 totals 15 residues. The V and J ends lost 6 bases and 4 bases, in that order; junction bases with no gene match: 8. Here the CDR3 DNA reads TGTGCCAGCTCCCTCAGGGGGTTACGCACCGGGGAGCTGTTTTTT. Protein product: CASSLRGLRTGELFF.

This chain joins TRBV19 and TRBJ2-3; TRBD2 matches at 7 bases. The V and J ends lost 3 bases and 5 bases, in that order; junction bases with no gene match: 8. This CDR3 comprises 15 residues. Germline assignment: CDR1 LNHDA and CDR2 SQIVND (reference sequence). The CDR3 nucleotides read TGTGCCAGTAGTATCGGCCTAGCGGACGTAGATACGCAGTATTTT. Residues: CASSIGLADVDTQYF.

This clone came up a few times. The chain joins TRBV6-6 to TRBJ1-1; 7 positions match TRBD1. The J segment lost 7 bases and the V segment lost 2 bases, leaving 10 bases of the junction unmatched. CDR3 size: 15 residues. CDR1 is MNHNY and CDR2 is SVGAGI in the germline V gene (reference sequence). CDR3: CASSYGGGGANEAFF. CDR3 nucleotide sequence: TGTGCCAGCAGTTACGGCGGAGGGGGCGCAAATGAAGCTTTCTTT.

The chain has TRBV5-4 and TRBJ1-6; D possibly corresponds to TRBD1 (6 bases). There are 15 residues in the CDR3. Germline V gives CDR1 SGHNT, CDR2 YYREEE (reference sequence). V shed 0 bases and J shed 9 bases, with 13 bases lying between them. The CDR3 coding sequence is TGTGCCAGCAGCTTGGGTGCAGGGGAGGGTTCACCCCTCCACTTT. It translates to CASSLGAGEGSPLHF.

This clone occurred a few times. The DNA of the CDR3 is TGTGCCAGCAAAGCCACAGGACGCAATCAGCCCCAGCATTTT. Encoded protein: CASKATGRNQPQHF. The chain joins TRBV6-5 to TRBJ1-5; possibly TRBD1 for D (5 bases). CDR3 length equals 14 residues. In germline, CDR1 is MNHEY, CDR2 SVGAGI. Trimming stripped 7 bases from V and 2 bases from J, with 12 bases between.

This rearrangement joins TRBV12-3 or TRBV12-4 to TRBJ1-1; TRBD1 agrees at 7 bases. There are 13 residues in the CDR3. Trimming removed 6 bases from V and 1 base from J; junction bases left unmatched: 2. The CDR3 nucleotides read TGTGCCAGCAGCGGACAGGAGAACACTGAAGCTTTCTTT. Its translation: CASSGQENTEAFF.

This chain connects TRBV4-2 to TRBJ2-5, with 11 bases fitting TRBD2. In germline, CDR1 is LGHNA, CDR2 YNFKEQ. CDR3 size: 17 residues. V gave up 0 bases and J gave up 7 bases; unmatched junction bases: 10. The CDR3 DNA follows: TGTGCCAGCAGCCAAGATCCGGTAGCGGGGGGGATGGGGACCCAGTACTTC. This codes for CASSQDPVAGGMGTQYF.

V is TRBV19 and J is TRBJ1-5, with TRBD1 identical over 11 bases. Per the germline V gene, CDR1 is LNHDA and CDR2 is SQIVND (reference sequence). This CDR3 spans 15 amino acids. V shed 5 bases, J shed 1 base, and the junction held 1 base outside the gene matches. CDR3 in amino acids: CASSGQGASNQPQHF. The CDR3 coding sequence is TGTGCCAGTAGTGGACAGGGGGCAAGCAATCAGCCCCAGCATTTT.

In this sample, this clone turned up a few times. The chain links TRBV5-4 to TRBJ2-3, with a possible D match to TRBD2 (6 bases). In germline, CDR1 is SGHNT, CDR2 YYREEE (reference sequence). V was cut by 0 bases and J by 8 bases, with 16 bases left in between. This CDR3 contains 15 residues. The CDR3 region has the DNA TGTGCCAGCAGCTTGGGCGTTCACGGCGGGGCTACGCAGTATTTT. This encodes CASSLGVHGGATQYF.

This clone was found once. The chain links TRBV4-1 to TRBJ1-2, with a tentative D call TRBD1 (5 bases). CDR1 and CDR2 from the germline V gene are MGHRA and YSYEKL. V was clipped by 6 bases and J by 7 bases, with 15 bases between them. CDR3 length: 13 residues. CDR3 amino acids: CASSLLGGSGYTF. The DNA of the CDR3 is TGCGCCAGCAGTCTGCTCGGGGGGTCTGGCTACACCTTC.

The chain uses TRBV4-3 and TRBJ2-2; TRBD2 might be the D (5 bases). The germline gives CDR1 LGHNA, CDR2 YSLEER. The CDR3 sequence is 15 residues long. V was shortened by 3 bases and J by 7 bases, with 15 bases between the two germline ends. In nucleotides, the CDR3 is TGCGCCAGCAGCCAGTCTGGAGGTCAGGTCGGGGAGCTGTTTTTT. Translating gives CASSQSGGQVGELFF.

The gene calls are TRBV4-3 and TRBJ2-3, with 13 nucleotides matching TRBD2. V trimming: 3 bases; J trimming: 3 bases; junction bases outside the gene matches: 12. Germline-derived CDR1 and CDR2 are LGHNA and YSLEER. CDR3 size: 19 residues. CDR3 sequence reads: CASSHYAGTSGELTDTQYF. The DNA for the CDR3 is TGCGCCAGCAGCCACTACGCCGGGACTAGCGGGGAATTGACAGATACGCAGTATTTT.

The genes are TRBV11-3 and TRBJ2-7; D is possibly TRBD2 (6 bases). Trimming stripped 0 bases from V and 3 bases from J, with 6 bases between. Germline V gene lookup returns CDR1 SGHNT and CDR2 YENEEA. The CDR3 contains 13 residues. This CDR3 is CASSLETSYEQYF. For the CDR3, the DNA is TGTGCCAGCAGCTTAGAGACTAGCTACGAGCAGTACTTC.

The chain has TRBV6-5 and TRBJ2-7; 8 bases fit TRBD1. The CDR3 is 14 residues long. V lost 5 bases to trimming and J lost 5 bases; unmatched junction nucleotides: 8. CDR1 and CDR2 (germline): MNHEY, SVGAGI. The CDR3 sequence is CASSMRQGSDEQYF. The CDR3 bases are TGTGCCAGCAGTATGCGACAGGGGAGCGACGAGCAGTACTTC.

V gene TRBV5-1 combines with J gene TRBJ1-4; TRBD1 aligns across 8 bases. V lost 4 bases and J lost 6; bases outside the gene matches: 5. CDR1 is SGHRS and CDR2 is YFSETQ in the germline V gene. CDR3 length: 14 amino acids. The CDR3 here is CASSPDRGHEKLFF. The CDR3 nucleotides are TGCGCCAGCAGCCCCGACAGGGGTCATGAAAAACTGTTTTTT.

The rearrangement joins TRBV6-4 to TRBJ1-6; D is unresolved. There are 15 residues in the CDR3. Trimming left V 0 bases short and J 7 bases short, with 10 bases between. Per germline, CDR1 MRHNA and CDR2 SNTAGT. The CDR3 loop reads CASSDSRSGNSPLHF. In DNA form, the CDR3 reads TGTGCCAGCAGTGACTCGAGATCCGGGAATTCACCCCTCCACTTT.